The text below deals with one T cell receptor beta chain. The data stem from a study of blood T cell repertoires in COVID-19. Looking at the study overall: Nucleic acid was either cDNA or gDNA, and it came from T cells, B-cell-depleted T cells, or PBMCs.

The CDR3 loop spans 18 amino acids. CDR1 LGHDT and CDR2 YNNKEL come from the germline V gene (reference sequence). V dropped 4 bases and J dropped 3; count of bases not matched to a gene: 12. This table comes from immunoSEQ multiplex PCR, and its TCRdb copy is limited to in-frame clones, with some not included. The data hold 100,000 to 120,000 clones, with about 85% observed a single time. This TCR was recovered from a man aged 50 to 60 with acute or convalescent COVID-19. The chain carries TRBV3-1 (or the pseudogene TRBV3-2) and TRBJ2-2; 9 nucleotides match TRBD1. The material sequenced was peripheral blood. CDR3 loop: CASSRNVFRTGDTGELFF. In DNA, the CDR3 is TGTGCCAGCAGCCGGAACGTATTTAGGACAGGGGACACCGGGGAGCTGTTTTTT.